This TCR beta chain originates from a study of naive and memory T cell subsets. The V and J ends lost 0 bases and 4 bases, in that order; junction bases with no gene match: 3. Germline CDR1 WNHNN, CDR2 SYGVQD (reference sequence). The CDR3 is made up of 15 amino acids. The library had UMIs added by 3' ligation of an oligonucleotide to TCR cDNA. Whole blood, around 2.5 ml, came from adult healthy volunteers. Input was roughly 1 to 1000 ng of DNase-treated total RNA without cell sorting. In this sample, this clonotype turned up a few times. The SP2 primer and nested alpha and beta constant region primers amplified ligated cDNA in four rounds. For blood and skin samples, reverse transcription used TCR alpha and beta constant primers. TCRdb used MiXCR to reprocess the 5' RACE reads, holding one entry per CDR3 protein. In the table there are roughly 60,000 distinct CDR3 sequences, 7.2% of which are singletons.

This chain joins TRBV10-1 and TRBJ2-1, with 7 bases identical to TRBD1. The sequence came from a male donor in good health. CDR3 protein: CASSESPTGYNEQFF. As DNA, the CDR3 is TGCGCCAGCAGTGAGTCCCCGACAGGGTACAATGAGCAGTTCTTC.